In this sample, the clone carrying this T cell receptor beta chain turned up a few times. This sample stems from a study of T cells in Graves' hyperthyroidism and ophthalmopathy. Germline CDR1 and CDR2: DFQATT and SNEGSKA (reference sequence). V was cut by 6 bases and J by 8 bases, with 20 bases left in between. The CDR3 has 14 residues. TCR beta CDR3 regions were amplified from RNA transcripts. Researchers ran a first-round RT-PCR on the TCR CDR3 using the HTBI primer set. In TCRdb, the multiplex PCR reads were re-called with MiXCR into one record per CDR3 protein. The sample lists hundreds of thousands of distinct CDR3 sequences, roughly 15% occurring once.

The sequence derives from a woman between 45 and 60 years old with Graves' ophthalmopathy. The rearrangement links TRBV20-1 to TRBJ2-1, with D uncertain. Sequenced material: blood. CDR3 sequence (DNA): TGCAGTGCCTCTGACCCCCGGTCCTTTTATGAGCAGTTCTTC. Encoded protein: CSASDPRSFYEQFF.